The 24 T cell receptor beta chains in this list originate from one sample, sequenced in a study of blood T cells in healthy people across ages. Primed by a sample-barcoded 5' primer and a J-beta primer mix, a second PCR proceeded for roughly 6 to 12 cycles. TCRdb independently ran MiXCR on the 5' RACE reads; one entry per CDR3 protein. The sample shows 900,000 to 950,000 distinct CDR3 sequences, about 28% of them seen only once. The sample also formed part of further work on T cells of mothers and their children.

Material for sequencing was blood. All receptors derive from a woman in her thirties or forties in good health.

There are many counts of this clonotype. CDR3 coding DNA: TGTGCCAGCAGCTTAGAGGGTCCGGCTAGCGGGGGCAATGAGCAGTTCTTC. It is translated as CASSLEGPASGGNEQFF. V usage is TRBV7-9 and J usage is TRBJ2-1; 10 bases are shared with TRBD2. From germline, CDR1 is SEHNR and CDR2 FQNEAQ (reference sequence). The CDR3 runs to 17 residues. With 1 base clipped from V and 6 bases from J, the junction kept 9 bases outside the gene matches. Supplemented by reference TRBV7-9 and TRBJ2-1, the full variable domain reads DTGVSQNPRHKITKRGQNVTFRCDPISEHNRLYWYRQTLGQGPEFLTYFQNEAQLEKSRLLSDRFSAERPKGSFSTLEIQRTEQGDSAMYLCASSLEGPASGGNEQFFGPGTRLTVL.

This clonotype came up many times. V is TRBV29-1 and J is TRBJ1-1; tentatively, D is TRBD1 (5 bases). V lost 4 bases, J lost 6 bases, and 15 bases lay in between. CDR3 length equals 13 residues. In germline, CDR1 is SQVTM, CDR2 ANQGSEA. Here the CDR3 reads CSVGQKARAEAFF. As DNA, the CDR3 is TGCAGCGTTGGACAGAAGGCGAGAGCTGAAGCTTTCTTT.

This clonotype was counted at least ten times. V and J are TRBV7-2 and TRBJ1-1; D ambiguous. Germline assignment: CDR1 SGHTA and CDR2 FQGNSA. The CDR3 is made up of 14 amino acids. V was clipped by 6 bases and J by 3 bases, with 14 bases between them. The CDR3: CASSSPRYDTEAFF. The CDR3 nucleotides read TGTGCCAGCAGTTCACCGCGGTATGACACTGAAGCTTTCTTT.

This clonotype has a single count. The V gene is TRBV19, the J gene TRBJ1-1; no firm D call. CDR1 and CDR2 (germline): LNHDA, SQIVND (reference sequence). CDR3 length equals 14 residues. V was trimmed by 1 base and J by 0 bases, leaving 6 bases between them. The CDR3 spells CASSIGGVNTEAFF. The CDR3 region has the DNA TGTGCCAGTAGTATAGGTGGGGTGAACACTGAAGCTTTCTTT.

This clonotype was detected many times. The rearrangement joins TRBV15 to TRBJ2-1; 8 bases line up with TRBD1. The germline V gene encodes CDR1 LNHNV and CDR2 YYDKDF (reference sequence). J lost 10 bases, V lost 0 bases, and 8 bases had no gene match. CDR3 length equals 15 residues. The chain's CDR3 is CATSRDQGAGSEQFF. In nucleotides, the CDR3 is TGTGCCACCAGCAGAGATCAGGGGGCCGGATCAGAGCAGTTCTTC.

This clonotype was seen repeatedly, ten times or more. The rearrangement uses TRBV12-3 or TRBV12-4 and TRBJ2-7; D could derive from TRBD1 or TRBD2 (5 bases each). This CDR3 contains 14 residues. V lost 1 base and J lost 2, with 9 bases in between. CDR3 DNA: TGTGCCAGCAGTTTAGGGGACCCCCCCTACGAGCAGTACTTC. Protein sequence: CASSLGDPPYEQYF.

This clonotype was seen repeatedly, ten times or more. The J gene is TRBJ1-6, the V gene TRBV2; D is unresolved. Per germline, CDR1 SNHLY and CDR2 FYNNEI. CDR3 size: 13 residues. V was shortened by 8 bases and J by 5 bases, with 10 bases between the two germline ends. The CDR3 protein is CASGGYDNSPLHF. CDR3 DNA: TGTGCCAGCGGAGGGTACGATAATTCACCCCTCCACTTT.

This chain joins TRBV18 and TRBJ2-1; D possibly corresponds to TRBD1 (6 bases). CDR1 and CDR2 from the germline V gene are KGHSH and LQKENI. The CDR3 sequence is 17 residues long. With 5 bases removed from V and 0 bases from J, the gap between germline ends came to 17 bases. This chain's CDR3 is CASSEEGGSPSYNEQFF. The CDR3 bases are TGTGCCAGCTCAGAGGAAGGGGGATCTCCCTCCTACAATGAGCAGTTCTTC.

The chain couples TRBV20-1 to TRBJ2-1, with 12 bases identical to TRBD2. Germline CDR1 reads DFQATT; CDR2 reads SNEGSKA (reference sequence). The CDR3 is made up of 16 amino acids. J lost 3 bases, V lost 4 bases, and 7 bases had no gene match. CDR3 DNA: TGCAGTGCTACCAGCTCGGGACTAGCGGGCTACAATGAGCAGTTCTTC. Translation: CSATSSGLAGYNEQFF.

This chain uses TRBV7-3 with TRBJ2-3; TRBD2 aligns across 8 bases. Germline lookup yields CDR1 SGHTA and CDR2 FQGTGA. The V segment lost 5 bases and the J segment 5 bases; nucleotides outside the gene matches: 6. The length of the CDR3 is 14 residues. The DNA for the CDR3 is TGTGCCAGCAGCATGCTAGCGGGCGGAGATACGCAGTATTTT. It encodes CASSMLAGGDTQYF.

The J gene is TRBJ1-1, the V gene TRBV6-2 or TRBV6-3, with 9 bases fitting TRBD1. This CDR3 contains 16 residues. J was trimmed by 4 bases and V by 2 bases; bases with no gene match: 8. Germline V gene sequence: CDR1 MNHEY, CDR2 SVGEGT. The CDR3 protein is CASSYGQGSRSTEAFF. In DNA form, the CDR3 reads TGTGCCAGCAGTTACGGACAGGGGAGCCGGAGCACTGAAGCTTTCTTT.

The sample holds many counts of this clonotype. This chain joins TRBV27 and TRBJ2-7, with D tentatively TRBD1 (6 bases). V lost 5 bases, J lost 3 bases, and 20 bases lay in between. The germline CDR1 and CDR2 sequences are MNHEY and SMNVEV (reference sequence). CDR3 length: 16 amino acids. The CDR3 spells CASSEEQGPLIYEQYF. CDR3 DNA sequence: TGTGCCAGCAGTGAGGAACAGGGTCCACTGATCTACGAGCAGTACTTC.

This clonotype was detected many times. The chain recombines TRBV7-2 with TRBJ2-7, with 11 bases lining up with TRBD2. Per germline, CDR1 SGHTA and CDR2 FQGNSA. The CDR3 covers 14 residues. V gave up 4 bases and J gave up 3 bases; unmatched junction bases: 2. Here the CDR3 reads CASSSSGGHYEQYF. CDR3 bases: TGTGCCAGCAGCTCTAGCGGGGGGCACTACGAGCAGTACTTC.

The V and J genes are TRBV18 and TRBJ2-3; D call uncertain. This CDR3 comprises 16 residues. Trimming cost V 2 bases and J 0 bases, with 12 bases left between them. Germline lookup yields CDR1 KGHSH and CDR2 LQKENI. The DNA of the CDR3 is TGTGCCAGCTCACCAAGGTCACCCACTAGCACAGATACGCAGTATTTT. This encodes CASSPRSPTSTDTQYF.

As to this clonotype: One end of the junction does not line up with germline, which may come from a read error. The CDR3 region has the DNA TGTGCCAGCAGCCAAGACCCCTACAAGCAGTACTTC. It is translated as CASSQDPYKQYF. The chain employs TRBV14 and TRBJ2-7; D not resolved. CDR1 SGHDN and CDR2 FVKESK come from the germline V gene. The CDR3 extends over 12 amino acids. Looking up the rest from reference TRBV14 and TRBJ2-7 gives the full variable domain: EAGVTQFPSHSVIEKGQTVTLRCDPISGHDNLYWYRRVMGKEIKFLLHFVKESKQDESGMPNNRFLAERTGGTYSTLKVQPAELEDSGVYFCASSQDPYKQYFGPGTRLTVT.

This clonotype showed up just a few times. With a much larger clone just one base away, this may be a read error. The J gene is TRBJ2-7, the V gene TRBV10-3, with a possible D match to TRBD2 (6 bases). The CDR3 has 13 amino acids. Trimming pared 8 bases from V and 2 bases from J, leaving 13 bases between. Germline values: CDR1 ENHRY, CDR2 SYGVKD. The CDR3 coding sequence is TGTGCCATCGGAGGGGACGTAACCTACGAGCAGTACTTC. Protein: CAIGGDVTYEQYF.

The CDR3 protein is CASSPMGGSYEQYF. The CDR3 DNA reads TGTGCCAGCAGCCCCATGGGCGGATCCTACGAGCAGTACTTC. The rearrangement joins TRBV7-2 to TRBJ2-7; D is undetermined. The CDR3 loop spans 14 amino acids. The ends were cut back, 5 bases at V and 1 base at J, with 12 bases in the middle. CDR1 and CDR2 from the germline V gene are SGHTA and FQGNSA.

The gene calls are TRBV10-3 and TRBJ1-1; D possibly corresponds to TRBD1 (6 bases). CDR1 is ENHRY, CDR2 SYGVKD, per germline. V lost 10 bases to trimming and J lost 2 bases, with 17 bases between them. This CDR3 is built from 14 residues. CDR3 nucleotides: TGTGCCACCCGAGGCAGGGGAGGAAACACTGAAGCTTTCTTT. The encoded protein is CATRGRGGNTEAFF.

The rearrangement uses TRBV2 and TRBJ2-1, with 8 bases fitting TRBD2. The J segment lost 4 bases and the V segment lost 8 bases, leaving 4 bases of the junction unmatched. CDR1 SNHLY and CDR2 FYNNEI come from the germline V gene. CDR3 length: 13 residues. The CDR3 region is CASELAGYNEQFF. The CDR3 nucleotides read TGTGCCAGCGAGCTAGCGGGTTACAATGAGCAGTTCTTC.

The chain is built from TRBV5-1 and TRBJ1-2; D ambiguous. Germline V gene sequence: CDR1 SGHRS, CDR2 YFSETQ. This CDR3 region has 14 residues. V shed 4 bases and J shed 0 bases, with 10 bases lying between them. The CDR3 reads CASSADGPNYGYTF. The CDR3, as DNA: TGCGCCAGCAGCGCGGACGGCCCTAACTATGGCTACACCTTC.

The rearrangement links TRBV20-1 to TRBJ2-3; 9 bases align to TRBD1. The germline CDR1 and CDR2 sequences are DFQATT and SNEGSKA (reference sequence). The CDR3 covers 13 residues. Losses at the gene ends were 6 bases for V and 8 bases for J; bases not matched to a gene: 9. Written as DNA, the CDR3 is TGCAGTGCCCCGGGACAGGGTATTACTACGCAGTATTTT. The encoded protein is CSAPGQGITTQYF.

This clonotype was found a few times. This chain links TRBV7-9 with TRBJ2-7; D may be TRBD2 (6 bases). The CDR3 contains 15 residues. Trimming left V 5 bases short and J 2 bases short, with 16 bases between. Germline CDR1 SEHNR, CDR2 FQNEAQ (reference sequence). The CDR3: CASSPGLSATYEQYF. The CDR3 region has the DNA TGTGCCAGCAGCCCGGGACTTTCCGCCACCTACGAGCAGTACTTC.

This clonotype was seen repeatedly, ten times or more. V and J are TRBV6-6 and TRBJ2-7; no reliable D call. The CDR3 extends over 12 amino acids. V dropped 6 bases and J dropped 4 bases, with 10 bases sitting between them. Germline CDR1 reads MNHNY; CDR2 reads SVGAGI (reference sequence). CDR3 bases: TGTGCCAGCAGCTCCAGAGAATACGAGCAGTACTTC. Amino acids: CASSSREYEQYF.

The chain recombines TRBV7-9 with TRBJ1-6, with D maybe TRBD1 (6 bases). Germline CDR1 reads SEHNR; CDR2 reads FQNEAQ (reference sequence). The CDR3 runs to 12 residues. Trimming shortened V by 5 bases and J by 10 bases, and 9 bases separated the two germline ends. DNA of the CDR3: TGTGCCAGCAGCACAACAGGGTCACCCCTCCACTTT. Residues: CASSTTGSPLHF. Combining the CDR3 with reference TRBV7-9 and TRBJ1-6 gives the whole variable domain DTGVSQNPRHKITKRGQNVTFRCDPISEHNRLYWYRQTLGQGPEFLTYFQNEAQLEKSRLLSDRFSAERPKGSFSTLEIQRTEQGDSAMYLCASSTTGSPLHFGNGTRLTVT.